One sample yielded the 30 T cell receptor beta chains listed below, sequenced in a study of CD4 T cells in relation to SARS-CoV-2 and coronaviruses (dated by TCRdb to about 2021). Which antigens these TCRs recognize remains unknown. Library creation used the immunoSEQ multiplex PCR assay. TCRdb provides this immuneACCESS table in a form limited to in-frame rearrangements. Some clones are lacking; in checked studies, under half of them reflect an unresolved V gene, and why the rest are absent is not known. For this sample the table gives tens of thousands of clones, of which 65% to 80% were detected only once. Of the sample, 10% to 15% falls within the top ten clones. CD4+ T cells from unexposed donors were collected before the COVID-19 pandemic (2011-2018). After around ten days of culture, CD4+ T cells were isolated with the EasySep CD4+ T cell isolation kit. Input material: CD4+ T cells from PBMCs, cultured in vitro. The receptors were sampled from a human donor in good health.

The chain combines TRBV2 with TRBJ2-1; 7 bases are shared with TRBD1. The CDR3 loop spans 15 amino acids. J was trimmed by 3 bases and V by 4 bases; bases with no gene match: 6. The germline CDR1 and CDR2 sequences are SNHLY and FYNNEI. The CDR3 nucleotides are TGTGCCAGCAGTGGGGACAGTTCGATCTACAATGAGCAGTTCTTC. Its translation is CASSGDSSIYNEQFF.

V usage is TRBV19 and J usage is TRBJ1-5; 7 nucleotides line up with TRBD1. Losses at the gene ends were 7 bases for V and 7 bases for J; bases not matched to a gene: 13. This CDR3 comprises 15 residues. Germline lookup yields CDR1 LNHDA and CDR2 SQIVND (reference sequence). CDR3 in DNA: TGTGCCAGTACCCCCCGTGACAGGGTGGGGCAGCCCCAGCATTTT. This gives the protein CASTPRDRVGQPQHF. The whole variable domain, filled in from reference TRBV19 and TRBJ1-5, reads DGGITQSPKYLFRKEGQNVTLSCEQNLNHDAMYWYRQDPGQGLRLIYYSQIVNDFQKGDIAEGYSVSREKKESFPLTVTSAQKNPTAFYLCASTPRDRVGQPQHFGDGTRLSIL.

The table lists this clone with a few counts. The chain carries TRBV9 and TRBJ1-2, with TRBD1 as a possible D gene (6 bases). Trimming pared 4 bases from V and 4 bases from J, leaving 17 bases between. The CDR3 is 15 residues long. CDR1 SGDLS and CDR2 YYNGEE come from the germline V gene. CDR3 DNA: TGTGCCAGCAGCCCGGGGGGCGCGGGGCCCTATGGCTACACCTTC. Its protein is CASSPGGAGPYGYTF.

The chain uses TRBV5-1 and TRBJ2-2; 9 nucleotides line up with TRBD1. V shed 4 bases and J 4 bases; nucleotides not matched to a gene: 5. The CDR3 extends over 15 amino acids. Germline-derived CDR1 and CDR2 are SGHRS and YFSETQ. The CDR3 is CASSVQGAGTGELFF. CDR3 nucleotide sequence: TGCGCCAGCAGCGTACAGGGGGCAGGCACCGGGGAGCTGTTTTTT.

The J gene is TRBJ1-4, the V gene TRBV7-9, with 8 bases lining up with TRBD1. V dropped 3 bases and J dropped 8; count of bases not matched to a gene: 8. CDR1 and CDR2 (germline): SEHNR, FQNEAQ (reference sequence). This CDR3 is 15 amino acids long. CDR3: CASSFTGGTGEKLFF. In nucleotides, the CDR3 is TGTGCCAGCAGCTTTACAGGGGGTACGGGCGAAAAACTGTTTTTT. Supplemented by reference TRBV7-9 and TRBJ1-4, the full variable domain reads DTGVSQNPRHKITKRGQNVTFRCDPISEHNRLYWYRQTLGQGPEFLTYFQNEAQLEKSRLLSDRFSAERPKGSFSTLEIQRTEQGDSAMYLCASSFTGGTGEKLFFGSGTQLSVL.

This sequence joins TRBV6-5 and TRBJ1-6, with no clear D. Germline V gene sequence: CDR1 MNHEY, CDR2 SVGAGI. The germline V and J ends were trimmed by 1 base and 8 bases, with 9 bases remaining between them. This CDR3 has 14 residues. CDR3 nucleotides: TGTGCCAGCAGTTACTTAGGACTCTATTCACCCCTCCACTTT. Translation: CASSYLGLYSPLHF.

In DNA form, the CDR3 reads TGTGCCAGCAGCCCACAGGGGGCATGGACAGATACGCAGTATTTT. Amino acids: CASSPQGAWTDTQYF. J is TRBJ2-3 and V is TRBV7-3; 9 positions agree with TRBD1. This CDR3 is built from 15 residues. Germline V gene data show CDR1 as SGHTA and CDR2 as FQGTGA. J was trimmed by 3 bases and V by 5 bases; bases with no gene match: 6. Full variable domain (rest looked up from reference TRBV7-3 and TRBJ2-3): GAGVSQTPSNKVTEKGKYVELRCDPISGHTALYWYRQSLGQGPEFLIYFQGTGAADDSGLPNDRFFAVRPEGSVSTLKIQRTERGDSAVYLCASSPQGAWTDTQYFGPGTRLTVL.

The chain employs TRBV29-1 and TRBJ2-1; the D gene is possibly TRBD1 (6 bases). This CDR3 is built from 12 residues. Trimming pared 4 bases from V and 7 bases from J, leaving 11 bases between. Germline values: CDR1 SQVTM, CDR2 ANQGSEA. The CDR3: CSVGQGSNEQFF. The DNA for the CDR3 is TGCAGCGTTGGTCAGGGGAGTAATGAGCAGTTCTTC.

This chain uses TRBV28 with TRBJ1-2, with 7 bases aligning to TRBD1. The V and J ends lost 10 bases and 7 bases, in that order; junction bases with no gene match: 15. Germline values: CDR1 MDHEN, CDR2 SYDVKM. The CDR3 is 14 residues long. DNA of the CDR3: TGTGCCACCCCCCCGGGCAGGGGGGGGTCTGGCTACACCTTC. Translation: CATPPGRGGSGYTF.

In this sample, this clone turned up once. The chain joins TRBV6-6 to TRBJ2-1, with TRBD2 matching 7 bases. The V and J ends lost 8 bases and 4 bases, in that order; junction bases with no gene match: 11. CDR3 size: 15 residues. CDR1 MNHNY and CDR2 SVGAGI come from the germline V gene (reference sequence). The CDR3 region is CASATPGLKYNEQFF. As DNA, the CDR3 is TGTGCCAGCGCGACACCGGGACTAAAATACAATGAGCAGTTCTTC.

The J gene is TRBJ1-3, the V gene TRBV12-3 or TRBV12-4; 7 bases align to TRBD1. Trimming at V came to 6 bases and at J to 11 bases, leaving 4 bases not matched to a gene. The CDR3 covers 11 residues. In nucleotides, the CDR3 is TGTGCCAGCAGAACAGGGGTGGCCATATATTTT. This translates into CASRTGVAIYF.

The rearrangement uses TRBV6-2 or TRBV6-3 and TRBJ1-1, with TRBD1 identical over 12 bases. This CDR3 has 18 amino acids. The germline V gene has CDR1 MNHEY and CDR2 SVGEGT. Germline trimming cut 4 bases from V and 5 bases from J; bases unmatched to any gene: 14. The CDR3 is CASSSATLGQGAGTEAFF. The CDR3 bases are TGTGCCAGCAGTTCCGCTACCTTGGGACAGGGGGCAGGGACTGAAGCTTTCTTT.

The chain has TRBV9 and TRBJ2-7; 12 bases are a match to TRBD2. CDR1 and CDR2 (germline): SGDLS, YYNGEE. The CDR3 consists of 13 residues. Germline trimming cut 2 bases from V and 7 bases from J; bases unmatched to any gene: 1. In DNA, the CDR3 is TGTGCCAGCAGCGTTGGGACTAGCGGGGAGCAGTACTTC. Translation gives CASSVGTSGEQYF.

The chain joins TRBV5-1 to TRBJ2-7, with D perhaps TRBD1 (6 bases). CDR1 and CDR2 (germline): SGHRS, YFSETQ. The CDR3 is 14 amino acids. With 3 bases removed from V and 2 bases from J, the gap between germline ends came to 12 bases. The CDR3 sequence is CASSSQGPTYEQYF. DNA of the CDR3: TGCGCCAGCAGCTCCCAGGGGCCAACCTACGAGCAGTACTTC.

This sequence joins TRBV9 and TRBJ2-7, with 13 bases fitting TRBD2. The germline CDR1 and CDR2 sequences are SGDLS and YYNGEE. This CDR3 is built from 16 residues. The J segment lost 2 bases and the V segment lost 0 bases, leaving 2 bases of the junction unmatched. The chain's CDR3 is CASSVGLAGGPYEQYF. The CDR3, as DNA: TGTGCCAGCAGCGTAGGACTAGCGGGAGGACCCTACGAGCAGTACTTC.

The table lists this clone with a few counts. Relative to the germline gene, one junction end is altered; a read error may explain this. The rearrangement joins TRBV6-1 to TRBJ2-3, with no clear D. The CDR3 sequence is 15 residues long. Per germline, CDR1 MNHNS and CDR2 SASEGT. This CDR3 reads CASREGLADTDTQYF. The CDR3 nucleotides are TGTGCCAGCAGAGAAGGATTAGCAGACACAGATACGCAGTATTTT.

Only a few counts were recorded for this clone. The rearrangement links TRBV19 to TRBJ1-1; D may be TRBD1 (5 bases). Germline lookup yields CDR1 LNHDA and CDR2 SQIVND (reference sequence). CDR3 length: 11 amino acids. V lost 7 bases and J lost 11, with 14 bases in between. In DNA form, the CDR3 reads TGTGCCAGTATTGGGGAGGGACGGGCTTTCTTT. Translating gives CASIGEGRAFF.

The CDR3 is CASSPTGELFF. The CDR3 DNA follows: TGTGCCAGCTCCCCCACCGGGGAGCTGTTTTTT. This chain links TRBV18 with TRBJ2-2; D unresolved. The CDR3 length is 11 residues. Trimming removed 6 bases from V and 4 bases from J, with 3 bases in between. From germline, CDR1 is KGHSH and CDR2 LQKENI.

This chain uses TRBV19 with TRBJ2-1; a possible D gene is TRBD1 (6 bases). Germline V gives CDR1 LNHDA, CDR2 SQIVND (reference sequence). V was trimmed by 5 bases and J by 4 bases, leaving 12 bases between them. This CDR3 has 14 residues. For the CDR3, the DNA is TGTGCCAGTAGTCCCCACGGACAGTACAATGAGCAGTTCTTC. As protein: CASSPHGQYNEQFF.

In this sample, this clone turned up once. The chain links TRBV5-1 to TRBJ2-7, with 9 bases fitting TRBD2. Looked up from germline, CDR1 is SGHRS and CDR2 is YFSETQ. V was pared by 2 bases and J by 7 bases, with 7 bases of the junction left unmatched. The CDR3 runs to 14 residues. The CDR3 protein is CASSFSGSFEEQYF. The CDR3 DNA sequence: TGCGCCAGCAGCTTTAGCGGGAGCTTTGAGGAGCAGTACTTC.

The chain couples TRBV20-1 to TRBJ2-3; tentative D call: TRBD2 (5 bases). V was trimmed by 3 bases and J by 4 bases, leaving 20 bases between them. The germline V gene encodes CDR1 DFQATT and CDR2 SNEGSKA (reference sequence). CDR3 length: 16 residues. CDR3 nucleotide sequence: TGCAGTGCTAGTATGGTGGGCGGGCGGACCGCAGATACGCAGTATTTT. Translating it yields CSASMVGGRTADTQYF.

CDR3 sequence: CASSSTDRGPLSYEQYF. In nucleotides, the CDR3 is TGTGCCAGCAGCTCCACCGACAGGGGCCCCCTCTCCTACGAGCAGTACTTC. J is TRBJ2-7 and V is TRBV5-6; TRBD1 matches 8 bases. The CDR3 totals 17 residues. Trimming removed 3 bases from V and 0 bases from J; junction bases left unmatched: 11. Germline V gene lookup returns CDR1 SGHDT and CDR2 YYEEEE. Based on the CDR3 plus reference TRBV5-6 and TRBJ2-7, the full variable domain is DAGVTQSPTHLIKTRGQQVTLRCSPKSGHDTVSWYQQALGQGPQFIFQYYEEEERQRGNFPDRFSGHQFPNYSSELNVNALLLGDSALYLCASSSTDRGPLSYEQYFGPGTRLTVT.

V is TRBV30 and J is TRBJ1-2, with D tentatively TRBD1 (5 bases). V dropped 7 bases and J dropped 9 bases, with 21 bases sitting between them. The V gene's germline CDR1 is GTSNPN and CDR2 SVGIG (reference sequence). This CDR3 is built from 13 residues. This chain's CDR3 is CASLTSRDLSYTF. The CDR3 DNA reads TGTGCCTCATTAACAAGCCGGGACTTGAGCTACACCTTC.

There are a few counts of this clone. The V call is TRBV4-2, the J call TRBJ2-1, with D unclear. The CDR3 contains 15 residues. V was clipped by 7 bases and J by 2 bases, with 15 bases between them. The germline V gene encodes CDR1 LGHNA and CDR2 YNFKEQ. The CDR3 region has the DNA TGTGCCAGCACCCCCCAAGAGACTCCCTACAATGAGCAGTTCTTC. This codes for CASTPQETPYNEQFF.

This chain uses TRBV10-2 with TRBJ2-7; D gene ambiguous. Germline CDR1 and CDR2: WSHSY and SAAADI. The CDR3 is 13 residues long. V was pared by 8 bases and J by 2 bases, with 13 bases between. This CDR3 is CASRAGLAYEQYF. The CDR3, as DNA: TGCGCCAGCCGGGCCGGTCTGGCCTACGAGCAGTACTTC.

The chain carries TRBV6-5 and TRBJ2-7, with 9 bases lining up with TRBD1. The CDR3 is 15 amino acids. Per the germline V gene, CDR1 is MNHEY and CDR2 is SVGAGI. J gave up 1 base and V 4 bases, and 5 bases lay outside the gene matches. CDR3 DNA: TGTGCCAGCAGTTCCGACAGGGGGATTTCCTACGAGCAGTACTTC. This encodes CASSSDRGISYEQYF.

The chain combines TRBV19 with TRBJ2-5, with D unresolved. In germline, CDR1 is LNHDA, CDR2 SQIVND (reference sequence). The CDR3 contains 12 residues. The V end was cut by 8 bases, the J end by 1 base, with 8 bases between. CDR3: CASGRLQETQYF. The CDR3 nucleotides are TGTGCCAGTGGGCGGCTCCAAGAGACCCAGTACTTC. Full variable domain (missing parts from reference TRBV19 and TRBJ2-5): DGGITQSPKYLFRKEGQNVTLSCEQNLNHDAMYWYRQDPGQGLRLIYYSQIVNDFQKGDIAEGYSVSREKKESFPLTVTSAQKNPTAFYLCASGRLQETQYFGPGTRLLVL.

The chain links TRBV6-6 to TRBJ2-3, with 9 bases fitting TRBD1. The germline gives CDR1 MNHNY, CDR2 SVGAGI (reference sequence). V lost 0 bases, J lost 5 bases, and 3 bases stayed unmatched. There are 15 residues in the CDR3. This chain's CDR3 is CASSYSGQGKDTQYF. The CDR3 coding sequence is TGTGCCAGCAGTTACTCGGGACAGGGAAAAGATACGCAGTATTTT.

The chain uses TRBV7-8 and TRBJ2-7; TRBD1 matches 7 bases. The CDR3 consists of 15 residues. The germline V gene encodes CDR1 SGHVS and CDR2 FQNEAQ. V dropped 5 bases and J dropped 2; count of bases not matched to a gene: 9. The CDR3 region is CASSRDRAYTYEQYF. CDR3 DNA sequence: TGTGCCAGCAGCCGAGACAGGGCTTACACCTACGAGCAGTACTTC.

The V and J genes are TRBV6-2 or TRBV6-3 and TRBJ1-1; tentatively, D is TRBD1 (5 bases). CDR3 length: 19 residues. The V gene's germline CDR1 is MNHEY and CDR2 SVGEGT. With 2 bases removed from V and 1 base from J, the gap between germline ends came to 23 bases. CDR3 amino acids: CASSYAGGWGGERNTEAFF. For the CDR3, the DNA is TGTGCCAGCAGTTACGCGGGTGGCTGGGGGGGGGAGAGGAACACTGAAGCTTTCTTT.